These T cell receptor beta chains were read from a single sample in a study of shared clonotypes between healthy human individuals. Repertoires were generated with immunoSEQ multiplex PCR, while TCRdb's copy carries only in-frame clones and drops some. The sample gives over a million clones, about 74% of which show up once; 1.5% is in the top ten. The sequenced material came from memory CD4+ T cells sorted from blood. These receptors all stem from a man younger than 30 in good health. The CDR3 runs from the conserved cysteine through the conserved F or W. The order of the fields is V gene, J gene, CDR3 protein.

TRBV14,TRBJ2-7,CASSQDSSYRGSEQYF
TRBV7-2,TRBJ2-3,CASSPIADSTDTQYF
TRBV11-2,TRBJ1-2,CASSLDRQGGYGYTF
TRBV6-1,TRBJ2-7,CASRETHATYEQYF
TRBV20-1,TRBJ2-7,CSALKEGEQYF
TRBV27,TRBJ1-1,CASKLGTGNMNTEAFF
TRBV5-1,TRBJ2-5,CASSRTPQGGETQYF
TRBV5-1,TRBJ2-3,CASSLGQGVNTDTQYF
TRBV4-3,TRBJ1-4,CASSQGDRNEKLFF
TRBV13,TRBJ2-1,CASWDRGDFYNEQFF
TRBV6-5,TRBJ2-5,CASSYSTGQETQYF